One sample yielded the 28 T cell receptor beta chains listed below, sequenced in a study of response to subunit inactivated influenza vaccine. From the RT-PCR reads, TCRdb called clonotypes with MiXCR, one entry per CDR3 protein. The sample consists of 530,000 or so distinct CDR3 sequences, approximately 12% of them appearing once. Sequencing was performed on PBMCs from blood, taken on the day of vaccination. The source of these receptors is a man over 45 who received an inactivated influenza vaccine.

The rearrangement links TRBV2 to TRBJ2-6, with D perhaps TRBD1 (6 bases). V lost 6 bases and J 3 bases, leaving 24 bases between the germline ends. CDR3 length equals 19 residues. Germline CDR1 and CDR2: SNHLY and FYNNEI. DNA for the CDR3: TGTGCCAGCAGCGCCGTTACAGGGTTACGTGTGAGTGGGGCCAACGTCCTGACTTTC. Encoded protein: CASSAVTGLRVSGANVLTF.

This clonotype was detected a few times. The rearrangement links TRBV7-8 to TRBJ1-5, with TRBD1 identical over 9 bases. The CDR3 length is 16 residues. V was clipped by 4 bases and J by 6 bases; unmatched bases: 10. Germline CDR1 reads SGHVS; CDR2 reads FQNEAQ. This CDR3 reads CASSSYRTGELQPQHF. The CDR3 DNA sequence: TGTGCCAGCAGCTCATATAGGACAGGGGAGCTTCAGCCCCAGCATTTT.

A remark on this clonotype: A much larger clone sits a single nucleotide away, making a read error possible. The chain joins TRBV6-6 to TRBJ2-7; D is unclear. V was trimmed by 8 bases and J by 1 base, leaving 12 bases between them. Germline CDR1 is MNHNY and CDR2 is SVGAGI (reference sequence). The CDR3 loop spans 13 amino acids. CDR3 coding DNA: TGTGCCAGCGATACCGGGCCTTCCTACGAGCAGTACTTC. Residues: CASDTGPSYEQYF.

V usage is TRBV20-1 and J usage is TRBJ2-3, with 8 bases identical to TRBD2. Germline V gene sequence: CDR1 DFQATT, CDR2 SNEGSKA (reference sequence). The CDR3 sequence is 15 residues long. V was pared by 2 bases and J by 1 base, with 5 bases of the junction left unmatched. The CDR3 here is CSARPTSGRTDTQYF. CDR3 DNA sequence: TGCAGTGCTAGACCTACTAGCGGACGCACAGATACGCAGTATTTT.

This chain joins TRBV21-1 and TRBJ2-1; the D call of TRBD2 is as the table states it, not checked on the DNA. TRBV21-1 is given as a pseudogene. The CDR3 extends over 17 amino acids. CDR3 loop: CASSKEGGSPNYNEQFF. CDR3 sequence (DNA): TGTGCCAGCAGCAAAGAAGGAGGGTCCCCTAATTACAATGAGCAGTTCTTC.

This clonotype showed up many times. This chain links TRBV12-3 or TRBV12-4 with TRBJ2-5; 7 bases match TRBD2. The CDR3 runs to 14 residues. The trim removed 6 bases at V and 7 bases at J, leaving 11 bases unmatched. Here the CDR3 reads CASRWSGDSWTQYF. The DNA for the CDR3 is TGTGCCAGCAGATGGAGCGGGGACTCTTGGACCCAGTACTTC.

This clonotype has a handful of counts. The V gene is TRBV6-5, the J gene TRBJ1-2, with D unclear. There are 15 residues in the CDR3. Trimming took off 2 bases at V and 4 bases at J, with 14 bases between the two ends. CDR1 and CDR2 (germline): MNHEY, SVGAGI. The CDR3 protein is CASSYRGPSPYGYTF. The CDR3, as DNA: TGTGCCAGCAGTTACCGCGGGCCTTCTCCCTATGGCTACACCTTC.

The table lists this clonotype with a few counts. The rearrangement links TRBV29-1 to TRBJ2-2; 8 bases fit TRBD1. The germline V gene has CDR1 SQVTM and CDR2 ANQGSEA. Trimming cost V 6 bases and J 7 bases; bases outside gene matches: 13. This CDR3 has 15 amino acids. The CDR3 DNA follows: TGCAGCGTGGGCCGCCCCCAGGGGGCTGGCGGGGAGCTGTTTTTT. Translating it yields CSVGRPQGAGGELFF.

This clonotype has just a few counts. V gene TRBV6-5 combines with J gene TRBJ2-3, with D maybe TRBD2 (6 bases). V was shortened by 5 bases and J by 0 bases, with 15 bases between the two germline ends. The CDR3 extends over 16 amino acids. Looked up from germline, CDR1 is MNHEY and CDR2 is SVGAGI. CDR3 protein: CASSILASASTDTQYF. DNA for the CDR3: TGTGCCAGCAGTATCCTAGCGAGTGCTAGCACAGATACGCAGTATTTT.

V and J are TRBV15 and TRBJ1-1; 8 bases agree with TRBD1. Unmatched junction bases numbered 11, after V lost 5 bases and J lost 12 bases. CDR1 and CDR2 from the germline V gene are LNHNV and YYDKDF (reference sequence). The CDR3 sequence is 13 residues long. CDR3 nucleotide sequence: TGTGCCACCAGCCCGGACAGGGCAAGCAGGACTTTCTTT. Amino acid sequence: CATSPDRASRTFF.

The V gene is TRBV10-3, the J gene TRBJ1-1; 9 bases align to TRBD1. Germline CDR1 and CDR2: ENHRY and SYGVKD. Unmatched junction bases numbered 0, after V lost 0 bases and J lost 1 base. The CDR3 runs to 15 residues. CDR3 loop: CAISESTGGNTEAFF. In DNA form, the CDR3 reads TGTGCCATCAGTGAGTCGACAGGGGGGAACACTGAAGCTTTCTTT.

This chain links TRBV9 with TRBJ1-1; 7 nucleotides agree with TRBD1. Per germline, CDR1 SGDLS and CDR2 YYNGEE. V was pared by 5 bases and J by 0 bases, with 4 bases of the junction left unmatched. The CDR3 extends over 14 amino acids. For the CDR3, the DNA is TGTGCCAGCAGTATGGGACAGCTGAACACTGAAGCTTTCTTT. It specifies CASSMGQLNTEAFF.

The V call is TRBV20-1, the J call TRBJ2-6, with a weak D call TRBD2 (6 bases). Germline V gene data show CDR1 as DFQATT and CDR2 as SNEGSKA (reference sequence). The CDR3 consists of 19 residues. Trimming took off 0 bases at V and 0 bases at J, with 18 bases between the two ends. The CDR3 protein is CSARDNPGVINSGANVLTF. The CDR3 coding sequence is TGCAGTGCTAGAGATAACCCGGGGGTGATTAACTCTGGGGCCAACGTCCTGACTTTC.

This clonotype was counted a few times. The V gene is TRBV30, the J gene TRBJ2-7; 10 bases line up with TRBD1. The CDR3 runs to 14 residues. Trimming removed 0 bases from V and 4 bases from J; junction bases left unmatched: 3. The germline CDR1 and CDR2 sequences are GTSNPN and SVGIG (reference sequence). DNA for the CDR3: TGTGCCTGGAGTGTGGGACAGGGGTTGTACGAGCAGTACTTC. Amino acids: CAWSVGQGLYEQYF.

This clonotype was recorded many times. The genes are TRBV28 and TRBJ2-7; 7 nucleotides match TRBD1. CDR1 is MDHEN and CDR2 is SYDVKM in the germline V gene. The CDR3 extends over 16 amino acids. Trimming at V came to 5 bases and at J to 4 bases, leaving 14 bases not matched to a gene. The CDR3, as DNA: TGTGCCAGCAGTGCTCTACGATACAGGGGATCATACGAGCAGTACTTC. Translation gives CASSALRYRGSYEQYF.

The J gene is TRBJ1-5, the V gene TRBV6-4, with D possibly TRBD1 on 6 matching bases. The length of the CDR3 is 17 residues. Looked up from germline, CDR1 is MRHNA and CDR2 is SNTAGT. Trimming pared 7 bases from V and 3 bases from J, leaving 22 bases between. CDR3 nucleotide sequence: TGTGCCAGCACGGAGGGGGGGGCGAGGACGCTCAATCAGCCCCAGCATTTT. Translating gives CASTEGGARTLNQPQHF.

This clonotype was picked up many times. This sequence joins TRBV6-1 and TRBJ1-2; TRBD1 matches 8 bases. V shed 6 bases and J 5 bases; nucleotides not matched to a gene: 17. The CDR3 loop spans 17 amino acids. CDR1 is MNHNS and CDR2 is SASEGT in the germline V gene. The CDR3 DNA is TGTGCCAGCAGCCCTCTGATAGGGCAGGGGGCCGGTTATGGCTACACCTTC. Translated: CASSPLIGQGAGYGYTF.

This clonotype was picked up many times. This rearrangement joins TRBV5-1 to TRBJ2-3; D gene unclear. CDR3 length equals 13 residues. Germline V gives CDR1 SGHRS, CDR2 YFSETQ. Trimming cost V 1 base and J 7 bases, with 10 bases left between them. The chain's CDR3 is CASSLNMGNTQYF. In DNA, the CDR3 is TGCGCCAGCAGCTTGAACATGGGCAATACGCAGTATTTT. The entire variable domain, with the rest obtained from reference TRBV5-1 and TRBJ2-3, is as follows: KAGVTQTPRYLIKTRGQQVTLSCSPISGHRSVSWYQQTPGQGLQFLFEYFSETQRNKGNFPGRFSGRQFSNSRSEMNVSTLELGDSALYLCASSLNMGNTQYFGPGTRLTVL.

This clonotype has ten or more counts. The J gene is TRBJ1-2, the V gene TRBV5-5, with 9 nucleotides matching TRBD1. The CDR3 contains 13 residues. V lost 5 bases and J lost 4; bases outside the gene matches: 3. The germline CDR1 and CDR2 sequences are SGHKS and YYEKEE (reference sequence). CDR3 bases: TGTGCCAGCAGAGTGACAGGGGGCTATGGCTACACCTTC. This translates into CASRVTGGYGYTF.

The chain is built from TRBV12-3 or TRBV12-4 and TRBJ1-1; 11 positions agree with TRBD1. The CDR3 has 15 amino acids. V dropped 1 base and J dropped 11; count of bases not matched to a gene: 9. CDR3 amino acids: CASSLGGQGGRTAFF. For the CDR3, the DNA is TGTGCCAGCAGTTTAGGGGGACAGGGGGGTAGAACGGCTTTCTTT.

This chain uses TRBV7-9 with TRBJ2-1; 11 bases map to TRBD2. V shed 5 bases, J shed 0 bases, and the junction held 6 bases outside the gene matches. The CDR3 length is 17 residues. Looked up from germline, CDR1 is SEHNR and CDR2 is FQNEAQ (reference sequence). CDR3 in DNA: TGTGCCAGCAGCCCCCCTCTAGCGGGGGGCTCCTACAATGAGCAGTTCTTC. This encodes CASSPPLAGGSYNEQFF.

The chain employs TRBV27 and TRBJ2-7; 7 bases map to TRBD2. J was trimmed by 3 bases and V by 4 bases; bases with no gene match: 9. The CDR3 is made up of 15 amino acids. Germline V CDR1 and CDR2: MNHEY, SMNVEV (reference sequence). The CDR3 loop is CASSSRGTTLYEQYF. Here the CDR3 DNA reads TGTGCCAGCAGTTCGCGCGGGACTACCCTCTACGAGCAGTACTTC.

The table lists this clonotype with a few counts. V is TRBV6-1 and J is TRBJ2-5; 8 bases are a match to TRBD2. The CDR3 runs 17 residues. Germline CDR1 reads MNHNS; CDR2 reads SASEGT. Losses at the gene ends were 6 bases for V and 0 bases for J; bases not matched to a gene: 12. CDR3 sequence reads: CASSIENSGAYQETQYF. The DNA for the CDR3 is TGTGCCAGCAGCATAGAAAATAGCGGGGCGTACCAAGAGACCCAGTACTTC.

V usage is TRBV12-5 and J usage is TRBJ2-5, with 7 bases fitting TRBD1. Germline values: CDR1 LGHNT, CDR2 FRNRAP. The V segment lost 1 base and the J segment 1 base; nucleotides outside the gene matches: 0. The CDR3 runs to 14 residues. The chain's CDR3 is CASGLDRGQETQYF. CDR3 bases: TGTGCTAGTGGTTTGGACAGGGGCCAAGAGACCCAGTACTTC. The variable domain in full, completed from reference TRBV12-5 and TRBJ2-5, reads DARVTQTPRHKVTEMGQEVTMRCQPILGHNTVFWYRQTMMQGLELLAYFRNRAPLDDSGMPKDRFSAEMPDATLATLKIQPSEPRDSAVYFCASGLDRGQETQYFGPGTRLLVL.

The gene calls are TRBV12-3 or TRBV12-4 and TRBJ2-3, with 8 positions matching TRBD2. The CDR3 is 14 residues long. With V trimmed by 5 bases and J by 6 bases, 7 bases remained unmatched. CDR3 loop: CASSSGSDWDTQYF. The CDR3 DNA follows: TGTGCCAGCAGTAGCGGGAGTGATTGGGATACGCAGTATTTT.

The J gene is TRBJ2-1, the V gene TRBV27; 7 nucleotides line up with TRBD2. With 3 bases clipped from V and 5 bases from J, the junction kept 4 bases outside the gene matches. The CDR3 runs 14 residues. CDR1 and CDR2 (germline): MNHEY, SMNVEV (reference sequence). For the CDR3, the DNA is TGTGCCAGCAGTTTCTTTGGGACTAACAATGAGCAGTTCTTC. Its translation: CASSFFGTNNEQFF.

The rearrangement links TRBV7-8 to TRBJ1-5, with 9 bases aligning to TRBD1. The CDR3 is made up of 18 amino acids. The germline CDR1 and CDR2 sequences are SGHVS and FQNEAQ. Germline trimming cut 4 bases from V and 2 bases from J; bases unmatched to any gene: 12. The CDR3 bases are TGTGCCAGCAGCTCTATGTTGGGGACAGGGAAGGGCAATCAGCCCCAGCATTTT. It yields the protein CASSSMLGTGKGNQPQHF.

This clonotype was observed a few times. The rearrangement uses TRBV10-3 and TRBJ2-1; D is unresolved. The CDR3 sequence is 13 residues long. CDR1 and CDR2 from the germline V gene are ENHRY and SYGVKD. Trimming took off 6 bases at V and 6 bases at J, with 12 bases between the two ends. For the CDR3, the DNA is TGTGCCATCAGCAGACCGGTGGGCAATGAGCAGTTCTTC. Residues: CAISRPVGNEQFF.